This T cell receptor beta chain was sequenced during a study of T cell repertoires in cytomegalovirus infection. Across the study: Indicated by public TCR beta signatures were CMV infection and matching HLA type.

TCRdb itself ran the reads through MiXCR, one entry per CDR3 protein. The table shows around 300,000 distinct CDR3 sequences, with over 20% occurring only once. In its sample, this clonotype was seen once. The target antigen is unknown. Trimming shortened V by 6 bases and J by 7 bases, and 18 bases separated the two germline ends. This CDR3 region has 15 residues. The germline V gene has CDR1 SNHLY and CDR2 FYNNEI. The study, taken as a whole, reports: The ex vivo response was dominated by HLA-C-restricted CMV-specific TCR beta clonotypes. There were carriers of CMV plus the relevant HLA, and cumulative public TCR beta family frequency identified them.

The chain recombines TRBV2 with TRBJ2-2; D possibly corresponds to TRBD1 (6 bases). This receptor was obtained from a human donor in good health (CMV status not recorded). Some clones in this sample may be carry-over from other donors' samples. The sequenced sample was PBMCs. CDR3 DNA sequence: TGTGCCAGCAGGACACCACAGGGTTGGGGCGGGGAGCTGTTTTTT. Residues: CASRTPQGWGGELFF.